The 20 T cell receptor beta chains below all came from one sample that was sequenced in a study of shared clonotypes between healthy human individuals (dated by TCRdb to between 2020 and 2021). Library construction relied on the immunoSEQ multiplex PCR assay. The immuneACCESS repertoire file appears here via TCRdb, limited to in-frame rearrangements. These files lack a portion of the clones; in checked studies, under half of the deficit traces to unresolved V genes, and the cause of the others is not known. The sample has a few hundred thousand clones on record, 97% of them singletons. The ten largest make up 0.045% to 0.06% of the sample. Sequencing was performed on naive CD4+ T cells sorted from blood. In the paper's terms, the cell subset or site label means: CD45RA+ positively selected. These receptors originate from a woman aged 25 to 39 in good health.

V usage is TRBV7-9 and J usage is TRBJ2-3, with 7 bases fitting TRBD1. J was trimmed by 3 bases and V by 5 bases; bases with no gene match: 14. The germline V gene encodes CDR1 SEHNR and CDR2 FQNEAQ (reference sequence). CDR3 size: 17 residues. DNA for the CDR3: TGTGCCAGCAGCCCAATAACAGGGGCCCCCCAAACAGATACGCAGTATTTT. Its translation is CASSPITGAPQTDTQYF.

Notes on this clone: This sample also contains other DNA sequences that code for the same CDR3. The chain uses TRBV28 and TRBJ1-4; 7 nucleotides agree with TRBD1. The CDR3 has 14 amino acids. J was trimmed by 5 bases and V by 5 bases; bases with no gene match: 5. Germline-derived CDR1 and CDR2 are MDHEN and SYDVKM. The CDR3 reads CASSSGTENEKLFF. For the CDR3, the DNA is TGTGCCAGCAGTAGCGGGACAGAAAATGAAAAACTGTTTTTT.

The rearrangement joins TRBV28 to TRBJ2-2; D is unresolved. The length of the CDR3 is 15 residues. V lost 4 bases to trimming and J lost 4 bases, with 13 bases between them. Germline loops: CDR1 MDHEN, CDR2 SYDVKM. CDR3 protein: CASSSRWAGTGELFF. The CDR3 coding sequence is TGTGCCAGCAGTTCCCGGTGGGCAGGCACCGGGGAGCTGTTTTTT.

To note about this clone: Other DNA sequences from this sample encode an identical CDR3 as well. This sequence joins TRBV7-2 and TRBJ2-3; TRBD2 matches 8 bases. CDR1 SGHTA and CDR2 FQGNSA come from the germline V gene. The CDR3 runs to 15 residues. V shed 1 base and J 6 bases; nucleotides not matched to a gene: 6. The CDR3 here is CASSLDSGGRDTQYF. The CDR3 nucleotides read TGTGCCAGCAGCTTAGACAGCGGGGGCCGGGATACGCAGTATTTT.

This chain joins TRBV5-1 and TRBJ2-5, with TRBD1 matching 10 bases. After removal of 0 bases from V and 5 bases from J, the junction contained 7 bases not matched to a gene. Germline V gene sequence: CDR1 SGHRS, CDR2 YFSETQ. The CDR3 sequence is 16 residues long. CDR3 sequence reads: CASSLEGTGVTETQYF. For the CDR3, the DNA is TGCGCCAGCAGCTTGGAGGGGACAGGGGTGACGGAGACCCAGTACTTC.

In its sample, this clone was seen once. The chain employs TRBV29-1 and TRBJ2-4; D gene ambiguous. V lost 6 bases, J lost 0 bases, and 15 bases lay in between. The CDR3 is 15 residues long. CDR1 and CDR2 (germline): SQVTM, ANQGSEA. CDR3 nucleotides: TGCAGCGTAGAACACGCCGCCGGAGCCAAAAACATTCAGTACTTC. Translated, it gives CSVEHAAGAKNIQYF.

V gene TRBV28 combines with J gene TRBJ2-5, with unresolved D. This CDR3 has 17 residues. Per germline, CDR1 MDHEN and CDR2 SYDVKM. The V end was cut by 5 bases, the J end by 1 base, with 20 bases between. The CDR3 loop is CASSNLEWPDFQETQYF. The DNA of the CDR3 is TGTGCCAGCAGTAACCTAGAATGGCCCGACTTCCAAGAGACCCAGTACTTC.

The chain combines TRBV5-1 with TRBJ1-4; tentative D call: TRBD1 (5 bases). V was cut by 3 bases and J by 6 bases, with 12 bases left in between. From germline, CDR1 is SGHRS and CDR2 YFSETQ. There are 14 residues in the CDR3. The CDR3 here is CASSWQGVDEKLFF. The CDR3 DNA follows: TGCGCCAGCAGCTGGCAGGGAGTGGATGAAAAACTGTTTTTT.

This clone was observed once. J is TRBJ2-5 and V is TRBV5-1, with unresolved D. The V end was cut by 4 bases, the J end by 2 bases, with 15 bases between. From germline, CDR1 is SGHRS and CDR2 YFSETQ. This CDR3 is 15 amino acids long. The CDR3 DNA is TGCGCCAGCAGCCTGGCTTCGGCGGATCAAGAGACCCAGTACTTC. Translating gives CASSLASADQETQYF.

The chain has TRBV7-9 and TRBJ2-3; the D is unclear. The CDR3 loop spans 13 amino acids. Germline V gene data show CDR1 as SEHNR and CDR2 as FQNEAQ (reference sequence). V was pared by 5 bases and J by 7 bases, with 13 bases between. The CDR3 is CASSLTTTNTQYF. CDR3 coding DNA: TGTGCCAGCAGCCTGACAACGACAAATACGCAGTATTTT.

This clone was counted once. The chain has TRBV27 and TRBJ2-6; D is possibly TRBD1 (6 bases). The germline V gene encodes CDR1 MNHEY and CDR2 SMNVEV (reference sequence). The CDR3 extends over 17 amino acids. The V end lost 3 bases, the J end lost 2 bases, and 14 bases lay between the germline ends. The chain's CDR3 is CASSLRRGTTGANVLTF. For the CDR3, the DNA is TGTGCCAGCAGTTTGCGCAGGGGAACAACTGGGGCCAACGTCCTGACTTTC.

The chain carries TRBV5-1 and TRBJ2-7; 7 bases agree with TRBD2. Per germline, CDR1 SGHRS and CDR2 YFSETQ. The CDR3 has 18 residues. Unmatched junction bases numbered 16, after V lost 4 bases and J lost 0 bases. DNA for the CDR3: TGCGCCAGCAGCCCCTCAGCGGGACCCGCCCTCGACTCCTACGAGCAGTACTTC. Amino acid sequence: CASSPSAGPALDSYEQYF. Drawing the rest from reference TRBV5-1 and TRBJ2-7, the complete variable domain is KAGVTQTPRYLIKTRGQQVTLSCSPISGHRSVSWYQQTPGQGLQFLFEYFSETQRNKGNFPGRFSGRQFSNSRSEMNVSTLELGDSALYLCASSPSAGPALDSYEQYFGPGTRLTVT.

The V gene is TRBV7-2, the J gene TRBJ2-3; 7 nucleotides line up with TRBD2. From germline, CDR1 is SGHTA and CDR2 FQGNSA. The CDR3 is made up of 16 amino acids. V shed 4 bases and J 4 bases; nucleotides not matched to a gene: 11. The CDR3 nucleotides read TGTGCCAGCAGCTCCCGGGCGGGAGTCATTGCAGATACGCAGTATTTT. It is translated as CASSSRAGVIADTQYF.

The rearrangement uses TRBV5-4 and TRBJ1-1, with TRBD1 matching 10 bases. V gave up 4 bases and J gave up 0 bases; unmatched junction bases: 3. The germline V gene has CDR1 SGHNT and CDR2 YYREEE (reference sequence). This CDR3 contains 15 residues. The CDR3 here is CASSQDRGLNTEAFF. CDR3 nucleotides: TGTGCCAGCAGCCAGGACAGGGGGTTGAACACTGAAGCTTTCTTT.

This chain uses TRBV28 with TRBJ1-4, with D perhaps TRBD1 (6 bases). V was cut by 6 bases and J by 8 bases, with 19 bases left in between. This CDR3 region has 15 residues. Germline CDR1 is MDHEN and CDR2 is SYDVKM. The CDR3 loop reads CASREGGRSNEKLFF. The DNA of the CDR3 is TGTGCCAGCAGGGAGGGGGGGAGATCAAACGAAAAACTGTTTTTT.

CDR3 region: CASRLGQVFGSPLHF. CDR3 coding DNA: TGTGCCAGCAGACTCGGACAGGTTTTCGGTTCACCCCTCCACTTT. V usage is TRBV6-5 and J usage is TRBJ1-6, with TRBD1 identical over 7 bases. This CDR3 has 15 residues. Looked up from germline, CDR1 is MNHEY and CDR2 is SVGAGI. The V gene end was trimmed by 6 bases and the J gene end by 9 bases; junction bases not matched to a gene: 11.

The V call is TRBV5-4, the J call TRBJ2-7, with 8 bases identical to TRBD2. There are 13 residues in the CDR3. V dropped 4 bases and J dropped 5; count of bases not matched to a gene: 5. Looked up from germline, CDR1 is SGHNT and CDR2 is YYREEE (reference sequence). This CDR3 is CASSISGKDEQYF. The CDR3 DNA reads as TGTGCCAGCAGCATTAGCGGGAAGGACGAGCAGTACTTC.

The J gene is TRBJ2-7, the V gene TRBV6-1; a possible D gene is TRBD2 (6 bases). The CDR3 has 14 residues. Trimming took off 2 bases at V and 1 base at J, with 9 bases between the two ends. Germline loops: CDR1 MNHNS, CDR2 SASEGT. The CDR3 spells CASSEWGRSYEQYF. DNA for the CDR3: TGTGCCAGCAGTGAATGGGGGAGGTCCTACGAGCAGTACTTC.

This chain uses TRBV19 with TRBJ1-4; 7 bases match TRBD1. Germline assignment: CDR1 LNHDA and CDR2 SQIVND (reference sequence). Losses at the gene ends were 4 bases for V and 4 bases for J; bases not matched to a gene: 6. The CDR3 has 15 residues. CDR3 DNA: TGTGCCAGTAGTAAAGTGGACAGGCTTAATGAAAAACTGTTTTTT. It yields the protein CASSKVDRLNEKLFF.

Concerning this clone itself: Other DNA sequences in the sample encode the same CDR3. The V gene is TRBV9, the J gene TRBJ2-3; D call uncertain. V was shortened by 0 bases and J by 6 bases, with 5 bases between the two germline ends. This CDR3 has 12 residues. Per germline, CDR1 SGDLS and CDR2 YYNGEE. CDR3 sequence: CASSVVGDTQYF. In nucleotides, the CDR3 is TGTGCCAGCAGCGTAGTAGGTGATACGCAGTATTTT.